This note documents a single T cell receptor beta chain sequence. What it binds is unknown. The sample is drawn from a study of post-analysis software for immune sequencing data. General study points: F-measure co-clustering was strong for batch-matched samples.

Built from TCR beta cDNA, the libraries had unique molecular identifiers in them. From around 0.96 to 9.9 million T cells, roughly 0.5 million cDNA molecules were obtained. Using its own MiXCR run on the PCR reads, TCRdb lists one record per CDR3 protein. The sample contains roughly 400,000 distinct CDR3 sequences, approximately 39% of which appear only once. Sequencing used blood. The sequence was collected from a girl aged 2-10 years with multiple sclerosis.

The CDR3: CSVHEWRGGGADTQYF. The CDR3 bases are TGCAGCGTCCACGAATGGAGAGGTGGCGGCGCAGATACGCAGTATTTT. This chain links TRBV29-1 with TRBJ2-3; D is uncertain. CDR1 SQVTM and CDR2 ANQGSEA come from the germline V gene. V was clipped by 6 bases and J by 4 bases, with 23 bases between them. The CDR3 contains 16 residues.